What follows are 23 T cell receptor beta chains derived from one specimen sequenced in a study of identical twins. TCRdb processed the 5' RACE reads anew with MiXCR; each CDR3 protein has one entry. This sample has 430,000 or so distinct CDR3 sequences, with less than 25% found just once. The same data also went into a second study, on T cells expressing NK-cell markers.

Sample: CD4+ T cells sorted from blood. All receptors come from a woman younger than 35 in good health.

This chain uses TRBV12-3 or TRBV12-4 with TRBJ2-1; maybe TRBD2 (5 bases). The V and J ends lost 4 bases and 5 bases respectively, with 6 bases between them. CDR3 size: 12 residues. The CDR3 DNA is TGTGCCAGCAGTTCAGCGGACAATGAGCAGTTCTTC. Translated, it gives CASSSADNEQFF.

This clonotype was seen ten or more times. V gene TRBV11-2 combines with J gene TRBJ2-7; no firm D call. CDR1 is SGHAT and CDR2 is FQNNGV in the germline V gene. Trimming took 4 bases from V and 6 from J, leaving 7 bases between them. The CDR3 loop spans 11 amino acids. The CDR3 nucleotides read TGTGCCAGCAGCTCCCAGCTCGAGCAGTACTTC. Its translation: CASSSQLEQYF. Looking up the rest from reference TRBV11-2 and TRBJ2-7 gives the full variable domain: EAGVAQSPRYKIIEKRQSVAFWCNPISGHATLYWYQQILGQGPKLLIQFQNNGVVDDSQLPKDRFSAERLKGVDSTLKIQPAKLEDSAVYLCASSSQLEQYFGPGTRLTVT.

This clonotype was picked up a small number of times. The CDR3 is CSVEGPSSYNEQFF. Here the CDR3 DNA reads TGCAGCGTTGAAGGGCCCAGCTCCTACAATGAGCAGTTCTTC. The chain uses TRBV29-1 and TRBJ2-1; D is unclear. The CDR3 is made up of 14 amino acids. Trimming removed 1 base from V and 0 bases from J, with 7 bases in between. From germline, CDR1 is SQVTM and CDR2 ANQGSEA.

V usage is TRBV20-1 and J usage is TRBJ2-5; 14 nucleotides match TRBD2. V lost 5 bases to trimming and J lost 2 bases; unmatched junction nucleotides: 7. Germline CDR1 DFQATT, CDR2 SNEGSKA (reference sequence). This CDR3 has 16 amino acids. The CDR3 DNA sequence: TGCAGTGCTGGGACTAGCGGGAGTCGAGGGCAAGAGACCCAGTACTTC. The encoded protein is CSAGTSGSRGQETQYF.

The genes are TRBV12-3 or TRBV12-4 and TRBJ2-1, with D hard to call. V shed 6 bases and J shed 7 bases, with 16 bases lying between them. CDR3 length: 14 residues. The CDR3 here is CASRKGDFYNEQFF. The DNA for the CDR3 is TGTGCCAGCAGGAAGGGCGACTTCTATAATGAGCAGTTCTTC.

This clonotype has a count of ten or more. The chain couples TRBV6-2 or TRBV6-3 to TRBJ2-1; D possibly uses TRBD1 or TRBD2 (5 bases each). The germline gives CDR1 MNHEY, CDR2 SVGEGT. V was cut by 2 bases and J by 2 bases, with 7 bases left in between. CDR3 length equals 14 residues. CDR3 region: CASSYGTAYNEQFF. As DNA, the CDR3 is TGTGCCAGCAGTTACGGGACGGCCTACAATGAGCAGTTCTTC.

The genes are TRBV2 and TRBJ2-7; D might be TRBD1 or TRBD2, each matching 6 bases. Per the germline V gene, CDR1 is SNHLY and CDR2 is FYNNEI. Trimming pared 5 bases from V and 7 bases from J, leaving 18 bases between. The CDR3 is made up of 14 amino acids. The CDR3 here is CASSRRGVMNEQYF. In DNA form, the CDR3 reads TGTGCCAGCAGTAGAAGGGGGGTTATGAATGAGCAGTACTTC.

The V gene is TRBV20-1, the J gene TRBJ2-7; TRBD1 aligns across 7 bases. There are 13 residues in the CDR3. Germline trimming cut 6 bases from V and 6 bases from J; bases unmatched to any gene: 11. Looked up from germline, CDR1 is DFQATT and CDR2 is SNEGSKA (reference sequence). CDR3 in amino acids: CSARQGRESEQYF. The CDR3 DNA is TGCAGTGCCCGACAGGGACGGGAATCCGAGCAGTACTTC.

This clonotype has only a few counts. This chain joins TRBV4-1 and TRBJ2-1; D is possibly TRBD1 (5 bases). V was shortened by 0 bases and J by 2 bases, with 14 bases between the two germline ends. Germline V CDR1 and CDR2: MGHRA, YSYEKL. This CDR3 region has 17 residues. CDR3 in DNA: TGCGCCAGCAGCCAAGAACCCAGGGTAATCCCCTACAATGAGCAGTTCTTC. Amino acids: CASSQEPRVIPYNEQFF.

In this sample, this clonotype turned up a few times. The chain links TRBV5-6 to TRBJ2-4; 9 bases agree with TRBD1. Trimming took 3 bases from V and 4 from J; bases not matched to a gene: 8. This CDR3 comprises 16 residues. CDR1 and CDR2 from the germline V gene are SGHDT and YYEEEE. DNA of the CDR3: TGTGCCAGCAGCTGGGGGAACAGGGGGCATAAAAACATTCAGTACTTC. This encodes CASSWGNRGHKNIQYF.

V and J are TRBV12-3 or TRBV12-4 and TRBJ1-4; a possible D gene is TRBD1 (6 bases). The CDR3 spans 14 residues. V was pared by 6 bases and J by 5 bases, with 13 bases between. CDR3 sequence reads: CASRGARGNEKLFF. Here the CDR3 DNA reads TGTGCCAGCAGGGGGGCAAGGGGAAATGAAAAACTGTTTTTT.

This clonotype turned up a few times. The CDR3 bases are TGTGCCAGCAGACCAGTGGAGGGGGGCCGTTATGAGCAGTACTTC. Its translation: CASRPVEGGRYEQYF. The rearrangement uses TRBV27 and TRBJ2-7, with D tentatively TRBD1 or TRBD2 (6 bases each). The V gene's germline CDR1 is MNHEY and CDR2 SMNVEV (reference sequence). V was trimmed by 6 bases and J by 7 bases, leaving 22 bases between them. There are 15 residues in the CDR3.

This clonotype has more than one count but fewer than ten. The rearrangement links TRBV6-5 to TRBJ2-7; 9 nucleotides align to TRBD2. CDR1 is MNHEY, CDR2 SVGAGI, per germline. This CDR3 has 15 amino acids. V shed 2 bases, J shed 2 bases, and the junction held 4 bases outside the gene matches. CDR3: CASSYATSGPYEQYF. The CDR3 DNA reads TGTGCCAGCAGTTACGCGACTAGCGGACCCTACGAGCAGTACTTC.

J is TRBJ1-1 and V is TRBV20-1, with 8 bases lining up with TRBD1. CDR3 size: 15 residues. V lost 1 base to trimming and J lost 1 base; unmatched junction nucleotides: 5. Germline CDR1 is DFQATT and CDR2 is SNEGSKA (reference sequence). The CDR3 spells CSARVQTGANTEAFF. The CDR3 DNA reads TGCAGTGCTAGAGTCCAGACAGGGGCGAACACTGAAGCTTTCTTT.

This clonotype was picked up a small number of times. This rearrangement joins TRBV5-1 to TRBJ1-1, with a possible D match to TRBD1 (6 bases). The V end was cut by 4 bases, the J end by 0 bases, with 16 bases between. CDR3 length: 16 residues. Germline loops: CDR1 SGHRS, CDR2 YFSETQ. CDR3: CASSQTRTAVNTEAFF. The CDR3 region has the DNA TGCGCCAGCAGCCAGACCCGGACAGCTGTGAACACTGAAGCTTTCTTT.

The chain carries TRBV20-1 and TRBJ2-3, with D unresolved. The germline CDR1 and CDR2 sequences are DFQATT and SNEGSKA (reference sequence). The V and J ends lost 3 bases and 1 base respectively, with 8 bases between them. This CDR3 is built from 13 residues. In DNA, the CDR3 is TGCAGTGCTAGCAAGATTGGCACAGATACGCAGTATTTT. Amino acids: CSASKIGTDTQYF.

The chain recombines TRBV12-3 or TRBV12-4 with TRBJ1-2, with D unclear. The V and J ends lost 7 bases and 4 bases respectively, with 10 bases between them. The CDR3 loop spans 12 amino acids. The DNA for the CDR3 is TGTGCCAGCAAATCCCGGGGCTATGGCTACACCTTC. Translated: CASKSRGYGYTF.

The rearrangement joins TRBV15 to TRBJ1-2; D might be TRBD1 (6 bases). V lost 5 bases, J lost 5 bases, and 9 bases lay in between. The germline gives CDR1 LNHNV, CDR2 YYDKDF (reference sequence). CDR3 size: 12 residues. The DNA of the CDR3 is TGTGCCACCAGCGACAGGCGTTATGGCTACACCTTC. Its protein is CATSDRRYGYTF.

This clonotype has only a few counts. The chain couples TRBV7-2 to TRBJ1-1; no reliable D call. V lost 2 bases and J 0 bases, leaving 13 bases between the germline ends. This CDR3 spans 16 amino acids. CDR1 and CDR2 from the germline V gene are SGHTA and FQGNSA. CDR3 DNA: TGTGCCAGCAGCTTAACGTCCCTCCAGATGAACACTGAAGCTTTCTTT. Its translation is CASSLTSLQMNTEAFF. The variable domain in full, completed from reference TRBV7-2 and TRBJ1-1, reads GAGVSQSPSNKVTEKGKDVELRCDPISGHTALYWYRQSLGQGLEFLIYFQGNSAPDKSGLPSDRFSAERTGGSVSTLTIQRTQQEDSAVYLCASSLTSLQMNTEAFFGQGTRLTVV.

This clonotype was seen a few times. The chain joins TRBV9 to TRBJ2-7; the match to TRBD2 covers 11 bases. CDR1 SGDLS and CDR2 YYNGEE come from the germline V gene. V gave up 3 bases and J gave up 6 bases; unmatched junction bases: 5. The CDR3 has 14 amino acids. The CDR3 is CASSGSGGGTEQYF. The CDR3 bases are TGTGCCAGCAGCGGTAGCGGGGGGGGTACCGAGCAGTACTTC.

The chain combines TRBV9 with TRBJ2-7, with D possibly TRBD2 on 6 matching bases. The V gene's germline CDR1 is SGDLS and CDR2 YYNGEE. CDR3 length: 14 amino acids. With 0 bases removed from V and 2 bases from J, the gap between germline ends came to 9 bases. The CDR3 DNA sequence: TGTGCCAGCAGCGTAGAAGGACTACCCTACGAGCAGTACTTC. It codes for CASSVEGLPYEQYF.

This clonotype was seen only once. This sequence joins TRBV2 and TRBJ2-7, with D possibly being TRBD1 (5 bases). Per the germline V gene, CDR1 is SNHLY and CDR2 is FYNNEI. V was pared by 6 bases and J by 4 bases, with 13 bases between. The length of the CDR3 is 13 residues. The CDR3 here is CASRVREPYEQYF. CDR3 nucleotides: TGTGCCAGCAGGGTCAGGGAACCATACGAGCAGTACTTC.

The V call is TRBV18, the J call TRBJ2-7; 8 bases are shared with TRBD1. Germline assignment: CDR1 KGHSH and CDR2 LQKENI. The junction had 15 bases not matched to a gene; V was cut back by 3 bases and J by 5 bases. This CDR3 has 17 amino acids. The CDR3 is CASSPPGQGLEKNEQYF. CDR3 nucleotide sequence: TGTGCCAGCTCACCTCCAGGACAGGGTCTGGAAAAAAACGAGCAGTACTTC.